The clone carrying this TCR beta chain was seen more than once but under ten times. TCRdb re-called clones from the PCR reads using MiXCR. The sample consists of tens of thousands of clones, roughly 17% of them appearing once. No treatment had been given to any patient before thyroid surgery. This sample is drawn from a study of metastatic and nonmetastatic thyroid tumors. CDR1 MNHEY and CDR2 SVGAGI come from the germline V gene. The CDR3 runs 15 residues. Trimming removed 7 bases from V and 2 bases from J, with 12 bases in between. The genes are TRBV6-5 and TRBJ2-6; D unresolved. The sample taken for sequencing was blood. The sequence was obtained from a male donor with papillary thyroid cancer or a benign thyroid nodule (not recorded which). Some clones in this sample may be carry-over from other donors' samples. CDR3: CASIMAAAGANVLTF. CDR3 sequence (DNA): TGTGCCAGCATTATGGCGGCGGCTGGGGCCAACGTCCTGACTTTC.